These 10 T cell receptor beta chains originate from one sample sequenced in a study of HIV-infected patients and healthy controls. Alpha and beta constant-region primers primed reverse transcription of about 0.5 ug RNA. Alpha and beta chain libraries were made separately by chain-specific third strand synthesis with multiplexing indices. TCRdb re-called the 5' RACE reads through MiXCR, storing one row per CDR3 protein. This sample carries about 19,000 distinct CDR3 sequences, approximately 9% of them seen once, and the ten largest clones take roughly 2.6%. The repertoire came from unfractionated whole blood and reflected all unsorted peripheral T cells. The sequenced sample consisted of blood. These receptors came from an adult in good health.

The sample holds many counts of this clonotype. This sequence joins TRBV29-1 and TRBJ1-1; TRBD1 is a possible D gene (6 bases). The V end was cut by 4 bases, the J end by 3 bases, with 18 bases between. Germline loops: CDR1 SQVTM, CDR2 ANQGSEA. This CDR3 contains 15 residues. CDR3 region: CSVGRAGEMYTEAFF. As DNA, the CDR3 is TGCAGCGTTGGTCGGGCAGGGGAGATGTACACTGAAGCTTTCTTT.

This clonotype was found many times. The chain links TRBV30 to TRBJ1-1; maybe TRBD1 (6 bases). The CDR3 has 13 residues. Germline assignment: CDR1 GTSNPN and CDR2 SVGIG (reference sequence). The germline V and J ends were trimmed by 2 bases and 5 bases, with 12 bases remaining between them. The CDR3 loop reads CAWSFKRGTEAFF. The CDR3, as DNA: TGTGCCTGGAGTTTCAAGAGGGGGACTGAAGCTTTCTTT.

There are many counts of this clonotype. This chain joins TRBV6-6 and TRBJ2-3; TRBD1 might be the D (5 bases). CDR1 and CDR2 from the germline V gene are MNHNY and SVGAGI (reference sequence). The CDR3 consists of 15 residues. V lost 7 bases to trimming and J lost 2 bases, with 16 bases between them. The CDR3 loop reads CASNLGQGITDTQYF. CDR3 DNA: TGTGCCAGCAATCTGGGGCAGGGTATCACAGATACGCAGTATTTT.

Concerning this clonotype: A much larger clonotype is one base distant, so this may be a read error. Here the CDR3 DNA reads TGCACCAGCAGCGAGGCGGGGGGCCAAGAGACCCAGTACTTC. Translating it yields CTSSEAGGQETQYF. The J gene is TRBJ2-5, the V gene TRBV5-1; 8 nucleotides agree with TRBD2. Looked up from germline, CDR1 is SGHRS and CDR2 is YFSETQ. CDR3 length: 14 residues. The entire variable domain, with the rest obtained from reference TRBV5-1 and TRBJ2-5, is as follows: KAGVTQTPRYLIKTRGQQVTLSCSPISGHRSVSWYQQTPGQGLQFLFEYFSETQRNKGNFPGRFSGRQFSNSRSEMNVSTLELGDSALYLCTSSEAGGQETQYFGPGTRLLVL.

With regard to this clonotype: Since a much larger clone is just one base distant, this may be a read error. The rearrangement uses TRBV4-3 and TRBJ2-1; 11 bases fit TRBD2. CDR3 length equals 16 residues. Germline V lookup: CDR1 LGHNA, CDR2 YSLEER. CDR3 sequence: CASSQEASGGYKEQFF. The CDR3 DNA reads TGCGCCAGCAGCCAAGAGGCTAGCGGGGGGTACAAAGAGCAGTTCTTC.

This clonotype was seen many times. The chain carries TRBV20-1 and TRBJ1-5; D is unresolved. Trimming stripped 6 bases from V and 7 bases from J, with 16 bases between. CDR1 DFQATT and CDR2 SNEGSKA come from the germline V gene (reference sequence). The length of the CDR3 is 13 residues. CDR3 sequence (DNA): TGCAGTGCAAATAGTTCGGGTCTCCAGCCCCAGCATTTT. This gives the protein CSANSSGLQPQHF.

V is TRBV29-1 and J is TRBJ2-3; tentative D call: TRBD2 (6 bases). Germline CDR1 reads SQVTM; CDR2 reads ANQGSEA. This CDR3 contains 15 residues. Trimming took 2 bases from V and 8 from J, leaving 20 bases between them. CDR3 coding DNA: TGCAGCGTTGAACCCCTAGCGAAAGGGCCCGGTACGCAGTATTTT. The encoded protein is CSVEPLAKGPGTQYF.

This clonotype came up a few times. The chain uses TRBV7-2 and TRBJ1-5; D unclear. Per germline, CDR1 SGHTA and CDR2 FQGNSA. The CDR3 has 15 amino acids. V was clipped by 1 base and J by 6 bases, with 13 bases between them. CDR3 sequence reads: CASSLEGQALQPQHF. CDR3 in DNA: TGTGCCAGCAGCTTAGAGGGCCAGGCCCTTCAGCCCCAGCATTTT.

This clonotype was counted ten times or more. The CDR3 nucleotides read TGTGCCAGCAGTTTTCAGGGGCCCCAGCATTTT. Translating it yields CASSFQGPQHF. The chain couples TRBV28 to TRBJ1-5; tentative D call: TRBD1 (5 bases). V was trimmed by 3 bases and J by 9 bases, leaving 6 bases between them. The CDR3 contains 11 residues. Per the germline V gene, CDR1 is MDHEN and CDR2 is SYDVKM.

The rearrangement joins TRBV29-1 to TRBJ1-1; 8 bases are shared with TRBD1. J was trimmed by 2 bases and V by 7 bases; bases with no gene match: 3. The CDR3 is made up of 12 amino acids. Germline CDR1 is SQVTM and CDR2 is ANQGSEA. The CDR3 loop reads CSAGQGNTEAFF. The DNA for the CDR3 is TGCAGCGCCGGACAGGGCAACACTGAAGCTTTCTTT.